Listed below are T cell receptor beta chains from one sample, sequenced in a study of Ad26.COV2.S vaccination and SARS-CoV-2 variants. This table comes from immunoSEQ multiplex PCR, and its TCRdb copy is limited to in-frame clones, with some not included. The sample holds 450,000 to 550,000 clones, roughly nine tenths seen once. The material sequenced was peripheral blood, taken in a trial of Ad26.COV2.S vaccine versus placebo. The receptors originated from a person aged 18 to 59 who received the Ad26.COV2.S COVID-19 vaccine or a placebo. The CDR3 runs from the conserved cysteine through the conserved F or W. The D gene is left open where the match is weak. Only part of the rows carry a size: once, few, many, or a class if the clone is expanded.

CASSVPGQGADGYTF | TGTGCCAGCAGTGTACCGGGACAGGGGGCCGATGGCTACACCTTC | TRBD1 | 15 | TRBJ1-2 | TRBV28 | .
CASSISYRDPYGYTF | TGTGCCAGTAGTATATCGTACAGGGACCCTTATGGCTACACCTTC | . | 15 | TRBJ1-2 | TRBV19 | .
CASSRLQGAPEAFF | TGCGCCAGCAGCCGGTTGCAGGGGGCCCCTGAAGCTTTCTTT | TRBD1 | 14 | TRBJ1-1 | TRBV4-3 | .
CASSFSGRDEQYF | TGTGCCAGCAGCTTTAGCGGGAGGGACGAGCAGTACTTC | TRBD2 | 13 | TRBJ2-7 | TRBV5-8 | .
CASSLLSLQGARAGYTF | TGTGCCAGCAGCTTATTATCCCTCCAGGGGGCCCGGGCGGGCTACACCTTC | TRBD1 | 17 | TRBJ1-2 | TRBV7-2 | few
CAWSPGVSQPQHF | TGTGCCTGGAGTCCCGGGGTAAGCCAGCCCCAGCATTTT | . | 13 | TRBJ1-5 | TRBV30 | .
CASSLEGPQRETQYF | TGTGCCAGCAGCTTAGAGGGTCCCCAAAGGGAGACCCAGTACTTC | . | 15 | TRBJ2-5 | TRBV7-9 | once
CASSGTAQETQYF | TGTGCCAGCTCCGGGACAGCCCAAGAGACCCAGTACTTC | TRBD1 | 13 | TRBJ2-5 | TRBV18 | .
CASSFATGGAGYTF | TGTGCCAGCAGCTTCGCGACAGGGGGCGCCGGCTACACCTTC | TRBD1 | 14 | TRBJ1-2 | TRBV7-2 | .
CASSQGGNYGYTF | TGTGCCAGCAGCCAGGGCGGGAACTATGGCTACACCTTC | . | 13 | TRBJ1-2 | TRBV11-2 | .
CAWRLAGNYNEQFF | TGTGCCTGGCGGCTAGCGGGAAACTACAATGAGCAGTTCTTC | TRBD2 | 14 | TRBJ2-1 | TRBV30 | .
CSVEVGASTDTQYF | TGCAGCGTTGAAGTGGGGGCTAGCACAGATACGCAGTATTTT | . | 14 | TRBJ2-3 | TRBV29-1 | .
CASSTYRDTQYF | TGTGCCAGTAGTACCTACAGGGATACGCAGTATTTT | . | 12 | TRBJ2-3 | TRBV19 | once
CASSSGRTNEKLFF | TGTGCCAGTAGTTCAGGACGGACTAATGAAAAACTGTTTTTT | . | 14 | TRBJ1-4 | TRBV19 | .
CASSMSGPFEQFF | TGTGCCAGCAGCATGTCAGGCCCCTTTGAGCAGTTCTTC | . | 13 | TRBJ2-1 | TRBV7-2 | .
CASSPTGGYSNYGYTF | TGTGCCAGCAGCCCCACAGGGGGATATTCGAACTATGGCTACACCTTC | TRBD1 | 16 | TRBJ1-2 | TRBV9 | once
CATSRGIRAHTYEQYF | TGTGCCACCAGCAGAGGGATTAGGGCGCATACCTACGAGCAGTACTTC | . | 16 | TRBJ2-7 | TRBV15 | .
CASRTAMRGRSAEQYF | TGTGCCAGCAGGACCGCGATGCGCGGGAGATCTGCCGAGCAGTACTTC | TRBD2 | 16 | TRBJ2-7 | TRBV28 | .
CATAGGGNQPQHF | TGTGCCACGGCCGGGGGGGGAAATCAGCCCCAGCATTTT | . | 13 | TRBJ1-5 | TRBV6-5 | .
CASSSSLGIAGGYGYTF | TGTGCCAGCAGTTCCTCCCTCGGGATTGCAGGGGGGTATGGCTACACCTTC | TRBD1 | 17 | TRBJ1-2 | TRBV28 | .
CAISDPGRGGYTF | TGTGCCATCAGTGATCCGGGTAGGGGTGGCTACACCTTC | . | 13 | TRBJ1-2 | TRBV10-3 | .
CASSLYRDRTNYGYTF | TGTGCCAGCTCATTATACCGGGACCGAACGAACTATGGCTACACCTTC | . | 16 | TRBJ1-2 | TRBV18 | .
CASSRQGVLYGYTF | TGTGCCAGCAGTCGACAGGGGGTCCTCTATGGCTACACCTTC | TRBD1 | 14 | TRBJ1-2 | TRBV27 | .
CASSRRGGSGNTIYF | TGTGCCAGCAGCCGACGAGGGGGCTCTGGAAACACCATATATTTT | . | 15 | TRBJ1-3 | TRBV3-1/TRBV3-2 | .
CASKRTGVGNQPQHF | TGTGCCAGCAAACGGACAGGGGTTGGCAATCAGCCCCAGCATTTT | . | 15 | TRBJ1-5 | TRBV21-1 | .